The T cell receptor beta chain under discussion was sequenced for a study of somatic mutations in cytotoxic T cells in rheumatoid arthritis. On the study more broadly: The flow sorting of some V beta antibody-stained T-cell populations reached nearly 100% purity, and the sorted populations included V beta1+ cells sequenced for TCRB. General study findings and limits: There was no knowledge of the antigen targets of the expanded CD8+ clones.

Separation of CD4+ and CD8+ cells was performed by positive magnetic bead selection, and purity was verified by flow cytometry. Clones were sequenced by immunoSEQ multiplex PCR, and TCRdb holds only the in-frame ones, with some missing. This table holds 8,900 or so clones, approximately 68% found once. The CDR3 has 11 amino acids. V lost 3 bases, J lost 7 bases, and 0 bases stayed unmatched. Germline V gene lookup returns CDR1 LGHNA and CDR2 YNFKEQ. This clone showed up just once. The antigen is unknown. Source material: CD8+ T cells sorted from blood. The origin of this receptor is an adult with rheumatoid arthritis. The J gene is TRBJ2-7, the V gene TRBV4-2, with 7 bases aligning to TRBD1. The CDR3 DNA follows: TGTGCCAGCAGCCAGGACAGGGAGCAGTACTTC. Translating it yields CASSQDREQYF.